The following is a T cell receptor (beta chain) sequence with its context. Antigen: not known. This record belongs to a study of post-analysis software for immune sequencing data. For the study at large: Courses of disease covered relapsing-remitting, secondary progressive and progressive-relapsing multiple sclerosis.

Built from TCR beta cDNA, the libraries had unique molecular identifiers in them. When about 1 to 11 million T cells were used, they gave hundreds of thousands of cDNA molecules. TCRdb redid the calling of the PCR reads with MiXCR, one entry per CDR3 protein. The sample lists roughly 430,000 distinct CDR3 sequences; about 39% were seen once. General study points: Controls showed lower frequencies than patients for a few TRBV segments, and TRBV5-6, TRBV5-1 and TRBV20-1 were among these. Normalized Chao1 diversity was significantly reduced in patients versus controls. F-measure co-clustering was strong for batch-matched samples.

Germline V gene sequence: CDR1 SEHNR, CDR2 FQNEAQ (reference sequence). V was pared by 5 bases and J by 3 bases, with 7 bases of the junction left unmatched. There are 14 residues in the CDR3. This sequence joins TRBV7-9 and TRBJ2-7; 7 positions match TRBD1. Sequenced: blood. The receptor comes from a girl aged 2 to 10 with multiple sclerosis. The CDR3 reads CASSGDSRYYEQYF. The CDR3 DNA sequence: TGTGCCAGCAGCGGGGACAGCAGATACTACGAGCAGTACTTC.